The rows below give T cell receptor beta chains drawn from one sample of a study of blood T cell repertoires in COVID-19. Sequenced by immunoSEQ multiplex PCR; TCRdb stores in-frame clones only, minus some. Of about 140,000 clones in the sample, more than 65% were seen once. The sample comprised peripheral blood. The receptors derive from a woman aged 55-69 years with acute or convalescent COVID-19. Each CDR3 is given with its conserved first and last residue. The D gene is left open where the match is weak. Not all rows give a size; the values are once, few, many and, for expanded clones, a class.

j_call cdr3_length v_call clone_size d_call cdr3_nt cdr3_aa
TRBJ2-7 15 TRBV27 NA NA TGTGCCAGCAGTGGGCCCTCGATCAGCTCCTACGAGCAGTACTTC CASSGPSISSYEQYF
TRBJ2-7 14 TRBV28 NA NA TGTGCCAGCAGTTCTACAGTTGGGTACTACGAGCAGTACTTC CASSSTVGYYEQYF
TRBJ1-2 13 TRBV7-6 once TRBD1 TGTGCCAGCAGCTTGACAGGGGACTATGGCTACACCTTC CASSLTGDYGYTF
TRBJ1-1 13 TRBV27 NA NA TGTGCCAGCAGTTTGTCCCCGCGGACTGAAGCTTTCTTT CASSLSPRTEAFF
TRBJ2-1 19 TRBV3-1/TRBV3-2 NA TRBD2 TGTGCCAGCAGCCCAGTGGTGGGACTAGCGGTGAGCTCCTACAATGAGCAGTTCTTC CASSPVVGLAVSSYNEQFF
TRBJ2-5 15 TRBV6-2/TRBV6-3 NA TRBD2 TGTGCCAGCAGTAAATTACTAGCGGAGCAAGAGACCCAGTACTTC CASSKLLAEQETQYF
TRBJ1-5 18 TRBV27 NA TRBD1 TGTGCCAGCAGTTCCTACTTTCCCAACACAGGGGGCGGTCAGCCCCAGCATTTT CASSSYFPNTGGGQPQHF
TRBJ1-1 13 TRBV6-2/TRBV6-3 NA NA TGTGCCAGCAGTTATCGTGTGGAGCCTGAAGCTTTCTTT CASSYRVEPEAFF
TRBJ2-1 15 TRBV29-1 NA NA TGCAGCGTTGAACAGGCCCTGAGCTCCTACAATGAGCAGTTCTTC CSVEQALSSYNEQFF
TRBJ1-4 15 TRBV6-5 once NA TGTGCCAGCAGTTACTCGACAGGCACTAATGAAAAACTGTTTTTT CASSYSTGTNEKLFF
TRBJ1-1 14 TRBV5-1 once NA TGCGCCAGCAGCTCACAGCTTCAGATCGGTGAAGCTTTCTTT CASSSQLQIGEAFF
TRBJ2-3 14 TRBV9 NA TRBD1 TGTGCCAGCAGCGTCGGGACAGCCTCAGATACGCAGTATTTT CASSVGTASDTQYF
TRBJ2-1 16 TRBV7-3 NA NA TGTGCCAGCAGCTTAAATGGCGGGAACTCCTACAATGAGCAGTTCTTC CASSLNGGNSYNEQFF
TRBJ1-2 15 TRBV4-1 once NA TGCGCCAGCAGCCAAGGACTCGTTTCTTACTATGGCTACACCTTC CASSQGLVSYYGYTF
TRBJ2-1 14 TRBV9 NA NA TGTGCCAGCAGCGCACTAGGTTCTCTAGAAGAGCAGTTCTTC CASSALGSLEEQFF
TRBJ1-2 14 TRBV28 NA NA TGTGCCAGCAGCAACCGCAGGGAAGACTATGGCTACACCTTC CASSNRREDYGYTF
TRBJ2-4 13 TRBV30 NA NA TGTGCCTGGAGTGCTCCAGGAATAAACATTCAGTACTTC CAWSAPGINIQYF
TRBJ2-1 15 TRBV28 NA TRBD2 TGTGCCAGCAGTTTACGACTAGCGGGGTACAATGAGCAGTTCTTC CASSLRLAGYNEQFF
TRBJ2-7 15 TRBV7-3 NA NA TGTGCCAGCAGCCCGCAGGGGGGAAGGTCGGAAGAGCAGTACTTC CASSPQGGRSEEQYF
TRBJ2-1 16 TRBV18 NA NA TGTGCCAGCTCACCACCTTCCAGGGGCAAGTACAATGAGCAGTTCTTC CASSPPSRGKYNEQFF
TRBJ2-5 11 TRBV3-1/TRBV3-2 NA NA TGTGCCAGCAGCCAAGCCCAGGCCCAGTACTTC CASSQAQAQYF
TRBJ2-3 17 TRBV7-9 NA TRBD2 TGTGCCAGCAGCTTATCGATCGCGGGAGGAGGCACAGATACGCAGTATTTT CASSLSIAGGGTDTQYF
TRBJ1-5 13 TRBV3-1/TRBV3-2 NA NA TGTGCCAGCAGCCAAGCCAGGGATCAGCCCCAGCATTTT CASSQARDQPQHF
TRBJ2-1 14 TRBV7-3 NA TRBD2 TGTGCCAGCAGCTTGACTAGCGATAACAATGAGCAGTTCTTC CASSLTSDNNEQFF
TRBJ2-7 13 TRBV13 NA TRBD1 TGTGCCAGCAGCCTCCGGACAGGGGAGGCTCAGTACTTC CASSLRTGEAQYF
TRBJ2-1 15 TRBV11-2 NA NA TGTGCCAGCAGCTTATGGTCGGGATACTACAATGAGCAGTTCTTC CASSLWSGYYNEQFF
TRBJ2-2 13 TRBV7-8 NA TRBD1 TGTGCAAGCGGGACAGGGAAAACCGGGGAGCTGTTTTTT CASGTGKTGELFF
TRBJ2-1 15 TRBV6-1 NA TRBD2 TGTGCCAGCAGTGAAGGGACTAGCGGGAGCAATGAGCAGTTCTTC CASSEGTSGSNEQFF
TRBJ1-5 16 TRBV28 once NA TGTGCCAGCAGTTTATTGAAGGACGGGAACAATCAGCCCCAGCATTTT CASSLLKDGNNQPQHF
TRBJ1-5 13 TRBV14 NA NA TGTGCCAGCAGCCAGGGAGGCAATCAGCCCCAGCATTTT CASSQGGNQPQHF
TRBJ1-1 15 TRBV7-9 once TRBD1 TGTGCCAGCAGCTTAGGGGGACAGAGGAGGACTGAAGCTTTCTTT CASSLGGQRRTEAFF
TRBJ1-4 13 TRBV3-1/TRBV3-2 NA NA TGTGCCAGCAGCCAAGATGACCGAGGGCGACTGTTTTTT CASSQDDRGRLFF
TRBJ2-1 14 TRBV28 NA TRBD2 TGTGCCAGCAGACCCGGGGGTAGCGGGATGTCCCAGTTCTTC CASRPGGSGMSQFF
TRBJ2-5 15 TRBV11-3 NA TRBD1 TGTGCCAGCAGCTTTACAGGGGTACGTGGAGAGACCCAGTACTTC CASSFTGVRGETQYF
TRBJ1-1 13 TRBV29-1 NA NA TGCAGCGTTCAATTCCAGGGAAAAACTGAAGCTTTCTTT CSVQFQGKTEAFF
TRBJ1-1 14 TRBV27 NA NA TGTGCCAGCAGTTTAAGCGGATCGAACACTGAAGCTTTCTTT CASSLSGSNTEAFF
TRBJ2-2 16 TRBV5-1 NA NA TGCGCCAGCACCGCAGGAGGAGGGCCTAACACCGGGGAGCTGTTTTTT CASTAGGGPNTGELFF
TRBJ1-5 19 TRBV5-8 NA NA TGTGCCAGCAGCTTGGGCGTCGTCCAGGGGACGAATAGCAATCAGCCCCAGCATTTT CASSLGVVQGTNSNQPQHF
TRBJ2-3 14 TRBV4-3 NA NA TGCGCCAGCAGCCTGAGGGTCCTGAGAGATACGCAGTATTTT CASSLRVLRDTQYF
TRBJ1-2 13 TRBV7-8 NA NA TGTGCCAGCAGCCCCCGGACAGCTTATGGCTACACCTTC CASSPRTAYGYTF
TRBJ2-4 13 TRBV28 NA NA TGTGCCAGCACAATTAGCGGCAAAAACATTCAGTACTTC CASTISGKNIQYF
TRBJ2-1 14 TRBV24-1 NA TRBD1 TGTGCCACCAGTGGCCGGACAGGGCCGAATGAGCAGTTCTTC CATSGRTGPNEQFF
TRBJ2-3 17 TRBV9 NA NA TGTGCCAGCAGCGTAGCGCAGGGGAAAGAGTTGGCAGATACGCAGTATTTT CASSVAQGKELADTQYF
TRBJ1-6 15 TRBV15 NA TRBD1 TGTGCCACCAGCAGGACCGGGACAGGGAATTCACCCCTCCACTTT CATSRTGTGNSPLHF
TRBJ2-3 11 TRBV3-1/TRBV3-2 NA NA TGTGCCAGCAGCCGAGGTGATACGCAGTATTTT CASSRGDTQYF